The 16 T cell receptor beta chains below were found in one sample sequenced in a study of chemoradiotherapy in HPV16-positive cancers. Profiled with immunoSEQ multiplex PCR; TCRdb holds only in-frame clones, not every one. Among roughly 34,000 clones listed, 86% were seen once. The source was blood, collected from a patient who underwent chemoradiotherapy. The receptors come from a human donor with HPV-associated anogenital cancer.

The chain uses TRBV5-1 and TRBJ2-3, with D possibly TRBD2 on 6 matching bases. The germline V and J ends were trimmed by 5 bases and 3 bases, with 19 bases remaining between them. Per germline, CDR1 SGHRS and CDR2 YFSETQ. The CDR3 totals 16 residues. This chain's CDR3 is CASSQPIRGKTDTQYF. CDR3 in DNA: TGCGCCAGCAGTCAACCTATCCGGGGGAAGACAGATACGCAGTATTTT.

The chain is built from TRBV27 and TRBJ2-2; no definite D call. From germline, CDR1 is MNHEY and CDR2 SMNVEV (reference sequence). V lost 0 bases to trimming and J lost 0 bases, with 8 bases between them. The CDR3 length is 16 residues. CDR3 region: CASSLSTQPNTGELFF. CDR3 in DNA: TGTGCCAGCAGTTTATCAACACAGCCGAACACCGGGGAGCTGTTTTTT.

The rearrangement links TRBV11-3 to TRBJ2-2; 8 bases map to TRBD1. The germline CDR1 and CDR2 sequences are SGHNT and YENEEA. V shed 6 bases and J 6 bases; nucleotides not matched to a gene: 9. This CDR3 contains 15 residues. The CDR3 coding sequence is TGTGCCAGCAGGGCCGGGACAGGAGGAGCCGGGGAGCTGTTTTTT. Translation: CASRAGTGGAGELFF.

The J gene is TRBJ2-7, the V gene TRBV7-9, with D possibly being TRBD2 (5 bases). The CDR3 sequence is 14 residues long. The ends were cut back, 3 bases at V and 5 bases at J, with 14 bases in the middle. Per germline, CDR1 SEHNR and CDR2 FQNEAQ (reference sequence). This chain's CDR3 is CASSFTTMRDEQYF. CDR3 sequence (DNA): TGTGCCAGCAGCTTTACAACGATGAGGGACGAGCAGTACTTC.

The rearrangement uses TRBV4-2 and TRBJ2-7; D gene unclear. The CDR3 is 13 residues long. V dropped 0 bases and J dropped 6 bases, with 9 bases sitting between them. The germline gives CDR1 LGHNA, CDR2 YNFKEQ. CDR3 residues: CASSQEAPLEQYF. The CDR3 coding sequence is TGTGCCAGCAGCCAAGAAGCTCCCCTCGAGCAGTACTTC.

By share, this clone counts as medium-sized (0.01 to 0.1%). V is TRBV7-2 and J is TRBJ1-4; D not certain. Germline V gene sequence: CDR1 SGHTA, CDR2 FQGNSA. V was trimmed by 1 base and J by 12 bases, leaving 18 bases between them. The CDR3 runs to 15 residues. The CDR3 DNA sequence: TGTGCCAGCAGCTTAGAGTTTGGTGAAGGTTTTGAACTGTTTTTT. Amino acid sequence: CASSLEFGEGFELFF.

The chain is built from TRBV7-9 and TRBJ1-2, with D hard to call. The CDR3 has 13 residues. The germline V gene has CDR1 SEHNR and CDR2 FQNEAQ (reference sequence). Trimming removed 3 bases at V and 6 bases at J, with 11 bases between. DNA of the CDR3: TGTGCCAGCAGCTTTAGCACAGAGGATGGCTACACCTTC. It yields the protein CASSFSTEDGYTF.

This clone was observed a single time. This rearrangement joins TRBV29-1 to TRBJ1-2, with D hard to call. The CDR3 spans 13 residues. The V and J ends lost 4 bases and 1 base respectively, with 10 bases between them. Germline CDR1 is SQVTM and CDR2 is ANQGSEA. Here the CDR3 DNA reads TGCAGCGTTGGAGACATCTTTAACTATGGCTACACCTTC. This encodes CSVGDIFNYGYTF.

The V call is TRBV7-9, the J call TRBJ2-5, with TRBD1 identical over 10 bases. J was trimmed by 4 bases and V by 3 bases; bases with no gene match: 5. The germline V gene has CDR1 SEHNR and CDR2 FQNEAQ (reference sequence). The CDR3 is 15 amino acids. The CDR3 spells CASSLGQGMGETQYF. CDR3 sequence (DNA): TGTGCCAGCAGCTTGGGACAGGGGATGGGAGAGACCCAGTACTTC.

This clone was counted a few times. The V gene is TRBV7-9, the J gene TRBJ1-1; D unclear. The CDR3 runs to 11 residues. Trimming left V 8 bases short and J 7 bases short, with 11 bases between. The germline V gene has CDR1 SEHNR and CDR2 FQNEAQ (reference sequence). The CDR3 coding sequence is TGTGCCAGCGGAAAGACGGTTGAAGCTTTCTTT. Amino acid sequence: CASGKTVEAFF.

The chain recombines TRBV7-9 with TRBJ2-6, with D tentatively TRBD2 (6 bases). V lost 4 bases and J 2 bases, leaving 12 bases between the germline ends. Germline V gives CDR1 SEHNR, CDR2 FQNEAQ (reference sequence). There are 16 residues in the CDR3. The chain's CDR3 is CASSSDGGTGANVLTF. CDR3 in DNA: TGTGCCAGCAGCTCCGACGGGGGAACTGGGGCCAACGTCCTGACTTTC.

The CDR3 spells CASSPRDRGGNTEAFF. Here the CDR3 DNA reads TGTGCCAGCTCACCCCGGGACAGGGGGGGGAACACTGAAGCTTTCTTT. This rearrangement joins TRBV18 to TRBJ1-1; 11 bases fit TRBD1. V dropped 3 bases and J dropped 1; count of bases not matched to a gene: 4. CDR1 KGHSH and CDR2 LQKENI come from the germline V gene. The CDR3 spans 16 residues.

V usage is TRBV11-2 and J usage is TRBJ1-2; D remains unclear. The germline V gene has CDR1 SGHAT and CDR2 FQNNGV. Trimming shortened V by 1 base and J by 1 base, and 7 bases separated the two germline ends. The length of the CDR3 is 14 residues. CDR3 DNA: TGTGCCAGCAGCTTAGGACCCCGTAACTATGGCTACACCTTC. It codes for CASSLGPRNYGYTF.

The rearrangement links TRBV19 to TRBJ1-3; no definite D call. Germline V CDR1 and CDR2: LNHDA, SQIVND (reference sequence). This CDR3 has 15 amino acids. Trimming removed 1 base at V and 1 base at J, with 8 bases between. The CDR3 DNA sequence: TGTGCCAGTAGTATAGCGGGATCTTCTGGAAACACCATATATTTT. Translation gives CASSIAGSSGNTIYF.

The gene calls are TRBV7-2 and TRBJ1-5; possibly TRBD1 for D (6 bases). V lost 4 bases to trimming and J lost 6 bases, with 13 bases between them. The CDR3 is 14 residues long. Germline lookup yields CDR1 SGHTA and CDR2 FQGNSA. The CDR3 sequence: CASSSNRVGQPQHF. The CDR3 nucleotides are TGTGCCAGCAGCTCGAACAGGGTGGGTCAGCCCCAGCATTTT.

The chain combines TRBV13 with TRBJ1-3; no clear D gene. With 0 bases removed from V and 0 bases from J, the gap between germline ends came to 9 bases. Germline V gene data show CDR1 as PRHDT and CDR2 as FYEKMQ (reference sequence). This CDR3 is 16 amino acids long. The CDR3 here is CASSLGAPDSGNTIYF. In DNA form, the CDR3 reads TGTGCCAGCAGCTTAGGAGCTCCGGACTCTGGAAACACCATATATTTT.